This is a list of T cell receptor beta chains from one sample in a study of cytomegalovirus exposure and HLA in healthy donors. This table comes from immunoSEQ multiplex PCR, and its TCRdb copy is limited to in-frame clones, with some not included. The repertoire holds more than 85,000 clones, with 88% as singletons. Specimen: PBMCs. The receptors here all came from a young woman in good health and CMV-seronegative. Both conserved end residues are part of each CDR3. The D gene is left open where the match is weak. Clone size appears in some rows only: once, few, many, or a class for an expanded clone.

>TRBV7-3|TRBJ1-6|NA|NA
CASSLWEPSPLHF
TGTGCCAGCAGCCTCTGGGAGCCCTCACCCCTCCACTTT
>TRBV7-2|TRBJ2-3|NA|once
CASSLSPGHHRSTDTQYF
TGTGCCAGCAGCTTATCGCCGGGACACCACCGTAGCACAGATACGCAGTATTTT
>TRBV5-6|TRBJ2-7|NA|NA
CASSLAIGGAYEQYF
TGTGCCAGCAGCTTGGCGATTGGCGGGGCCTACGAGCAGTACTTC
>TRBV5-1|TRBJ1-6|TRBD1|NA
CASSLGTGSPPLHF
TGCGCCAGCAGCTTGGGGACAGGAAGCCCACCCCTCCACTTT
>TRBV2|TRBJ1-2|TRBD1|NA
CASDREKRGYGYTF
TGTGCCTCGGACAGGGAAAAGAGAGGCTATGGCTACACCTTC
>TRBV28|TRBJ1-2|TRBD1|NA
CASSRPQGAGYGYTF
TGTGCCAGCAGTCGACCTCAGGGGGCTGGCTATGGCTACACCTTC
>TRBV7-9|TRBJ2-3|NA|NA
CASRSVEGRDTDTQYF
TGTGCCAGCAGGTCGGTGGAGGGCAGGGACACAGATACGCAGTATTTT
>TRBV6-7|TRBJ2-7|TRBD2|once
CASSYKIRLAGPYEQYF
TGTGCCAGCAGTTACAAGATCCGACTAGCGGGACCCTACGAGCAGTACTTC
>TRBV11-2|TRBJ2-7|TRBD1|NA
CASSRPGTGAYEQYF
TGTGCCAGCAGCCGCCCAGGGACAGGGGCCTACGAGCAGTACTTC
>TRBV11-2|TRBJ1-2|TRBD1|NA
CASSAGQGGYGYTF
TGTGCCAGCAGCGCGGGACAGGGAGGTTATGGCTACACCTTC
>TRBV9|TRBJ2-3|TRBD2|NA
CASSPGLAHSDTQYF
TGTGCCAGCAGCCCAGGACTAGCGCATTCAGATACGCAGTATTTT
>TRBV27|TRBJ2-1|NA|NA
CASSLRDSASYNEQFF
TGTGCCAGCAGTTTGCGGGACTCCGCCTCCTACAATGAGCAGTTCTTC
>TRBV6-1|TRBJ2-4|NA|NA
CASSASKGTKNIQYF
TGTGCCAGCAGCGCATCGAAGGGGACCAAAAACATTCAGTACTTC
>TRBV5-1|TRBJ2-5|NA|NA
CASSSGQTGIQETQYF
TGCGCCAGCAGCTCGGGACAAACAGGGATCCAAGAGACCCAGTACTTC
>TRBV9|TRBJ1-1|TRBD1|once
CASGRGGTASEAFF
TGTGCCAGCGGACGAGGTGGGACAGCAAGTGAAGCTTTCTTT
>TRBV2|TRBJ2-5|NA|NA
CATGLSGVGETQYF
TGTGCCACCGGGCTGTCGGGGGTAGGGGAGACCCAGTACTTC
>TRBV5-1|TRBJ2-3|TRBD2|NA
CASSPNRLAGVNTQYF
TGCGCCAGCAGCCCAAACCGACTAGCGGGAGTAAATACGCAGTATTTT
>TRBV5-6|TRBJ1-6|NA|NA
CASSSGGGNNSPLHF
TGTGCCAGCAGCAGCGGGGGGGGCAATAATTCACCCCTCCACTTT
>TRBV30|TRBJ2-3|TRBD1|NA
CAWSLGGRGKDTQYF
TGTGCCTGGAGCCTAGGGGGCAGGGGAAAAGATACGCAGTATTTT
>TRBV28|TRBJ2-1|TRBD1|NA
CASSSTGTGGFNEQFF
TGTGCCAGCAGTTCAACCGGGACAGGGGGCTTCAATGAGCAGTTCTTC
>TRBV4-3|TRBJ2-1|TRBD2|NA
CASSQEGLAEYNEQFF
TGCGCCAGCAGCCAAGAAGGACTAGCGGAGTACAATGAGCAGTTCTTC
>TRBV6-1|TRBJ2-7|TRBD1|once
CASSDVSGQGAGEQYF
TGTGCCAGCAGTGACGTGTCTGGACAGGGGGCTGGCGAGCAGTACTTC
>TRBV4-1|TRBJ1-1|NA|NA
CASSVLWGETMNTEAFF
TGCGCCAGCAGTGTTCTTTGGGGCGAAACAATGAACACTGAAGCTTTCTTT
>TRBV11-2|TRBJ2-7|NA|NA
CASSGIRGMGEQYF
TGTGCCAGCAGCGGAATCAGGGGAATGGGCGAGCAGTACTTC
>TRBV7-6|TRBJ2-6|NA|NA
CASSLADSLFSGANVLTF
TGTGCCAGCAGCTTAGCGGACAGTTTATTTTCTGGGGCCAACGTCCTGACTTTC
>TRBV2|TRBJ2-3|TRBD2|NA
CATPDRGLAGEITDTQYF
TGTGCCACCCCGGATCGGGGACTAGCGGGGGAAATCACAGATACGCAGTATTTT
>TRBV18|TRBJ2-2|TRBD2|NA
CASSKNLAAIDTGELFF
TGTGCCAGCTCTAAGAACCTAGCGGCGATTGACACCGGGGAGCTGTTTTTT
>TRBV6-6|TRBJ2-7|TRBD2|NA
CASSYQTSGYEQYF
TGTGCCAGCAGTTACCAGACTAGCGGCTACGAGCAGTACTTC
>TRBV7-8|TRBJ1-5|NA|NA
CASSLQDDQPQHF
TGTGCCAGCAGCCTACAGGACGATCAGCCCCAGCATTTT
>TRBV7-8|TRBJ2-4|TRBD2|NA
CASSSPRPLAGVIVRHIQYF
TGTGCCAGCAGCTCTCCAAGGCCACTAGCGGGAGTTATTGTGAGGCACATTCAGTACTTC
>TRBV6-1|TRBJ1-3|NA|NA
CASSVPTSGNTIYF
TGTGCCAGCAGTGTCCCTACCTCTGGAAACACCATATATTTT
>TRBV7-8|TRBJ2-1|TRBD1|NA
CASSHGQGNEQFF
TGTGCCAGCAGCCACGGACAGGGCAATGAGCAGTTCTTC
>TRBV6-5|TRBJ1-5|TRBD1|NA
CASSRTGHVDQPQHF
TGTGCCAGCAGTCGGACAGGGCATGTTGATCAGCCCCAGCATTTT
>TRBV18|TRBJ2-3|NA|NA
CASSPESPTDTQYF
TGTGCCAGCTCACCTGAGTCACCCACAGATACGCAGTATTTT
>TRBV19|TRBJ2-7|NA|NA
CASSIDLRVSYEQYF
TGTGCCAGTAGTATAGACCTCAGGGTGTCCTACGAGCAGTACTTC